This TCR beta chain is drawn from a study of cytomegalovirus exposure and HLA in healthy donors. Overall study: The 95 to 150 validation repertoires and the approximately 700 first-cohort repertoires shared a platform, a later analysis reported. Findings of the study overall: Associated with cytomegalovirus, according to the listing, were 150 to 200 TCR beta chains.

A remark on this clone: The target antigen is unknown.

V lost 7 bases to trimming and J lost 15 bases; unmatched junction nucleotides: 17. Germline V lookup: CDR1 MNHNS, CDR2 SASEGT. This CDR3 contains 14 residues. Method: immunoSEQ multiplex PCR; TCRdb's copy keeps in-frame clones and lacks some. The data show around 180,000 clones, 84% seen once. This clonotype was sampled from a man aged 18 to 29 in good health and CMV-seropositive. Sequencing was carried out using PBMCs. This chain links TRBV6-1 with TRBJ2-1, with 8 positions matching TRBD2. CDR3 loop: CASTLNPSGGWRFF. The CDR3 nucleotides are TGTGCCAGCACCCTGAATCCGAGCGGGGGTTGGAGGTTCTTC.